Below, 4 T cell receptor beta chains from the same sample are listed, as sequenced in a study of blood T cell repertoires in COVID-19 (dated by TCRdb to 2019 to 2021). Library creation used the immunoSEQ multiplex PCR assay. TCRdb re-hosts the immuneACCESS table, in-frame sequences only. Its copies lack some clones; in the studies checked, an unresolved V gene accounts for under half of them, and the cause for the rest is not known. Here the sample has around 360,000 clones; roughly 86% occur a single time. More than 1.5% of the sample belongs to the ten largest clones. Input material: PBMCs or T cells enriched from blood (not recorded which). These receptors were taken from a man in his forties or fifties in a cohort exposed to, infected with or recovered from COVID-19 (not recorded which).

Written as DNA, the CDR3 is TGTGCCAGCAGGACCACAGGGGCTTCTGGAAACACCATATATTTT. Amino acids: CASRTTGASGNTIYF. This chain uses TRBV2 with TRBJ1-3; 7 positions match TRBD1. CDR1 and CDR2 (germline): SNHLY, FYNNEI. V shed 6 bases, J shed 1 base, and the junction held 6 bases outside the gene matches. There are 15 residues in the CDR3.

V usage is TRBV18 and J usage is TRBJ2-1; the D is unclear. Trimming stripped 4 bases from V and 6 bases from J, with 10 bases between. Germline CDR1 is KGHSH and CDR2 is LQKENI. This CDR3 comprises 13 residues. The CDR3 DNA reads TGTGCCAGCTCACTTGACTTGTTCAATGAGCAGTTCTTC. Protein sequence: CASSLDLFNEQFF.

CDR3 sequence: CASSLRAGAGQDTQYF. In DNA, the CDR3 is TGTGCCAGCAGCCTCCGAGCGGGAGCGGGGCAAGATACGCAGTATTTT. The rearrangement uses TRBV7-3 and TRBJ2-3; 8 bases are a match to TRBD2. CDR1 and CDR2 from the germline V gene are SGHTA and FQGTGA. The CDR3 loop spans 16 amino acids. J lost 5 bases, V lost 5 bases, and 12 bases had no gene match.

The CDR3 DNA sequence: TGTGCCAGCAACCCTGGGACACTCTCCTACGAGCAGTACTTC. Its translation is CASNPGTLSYEQYF. The V call is TRBV25-1, the J call TRBJ2-7, with D maybe TRBD1 (6 bases). The CDR3 length is 14 residues. V lost 7 bases and J lost 0, with 13 bases in between. Per the germline V gene, CDR1 is MGHDK and CDR2 is SYGVNS.